The 26 T cell receptor beta chains in this list originate from one sample, sequenced in a study of T cells in Graves' hyperthyroidism and ophthalmopathy. Using RNA transcripts as the source, TCR beta CDR3 regions were amplified. RT-PCR in the first round (using the HTBI primer set) targeted the TCR CDR3. TCRdb re-derived calls from the multiplex PCR reads in MiXCR, one entry per CDR3 protein. The data hold more than 500,000 distinct CDR3 sequences, with roughly 15% observed a single time. Sequenced: blood. Receptors were obtained from a woman in her 40s with Graves' ophthalmopathy.

This clonotype was recorded many times. The chain has TRBV7-2 and TRBJ2-7; 10 nucleotides align to TRBD2. The V gene's germline CDR1 is SGHTA and CDR2 FQGNSA. After removal of 5 bases from V and 1 base from J, the junction contained 2 bases not matched to a gene. The length of the CDR3 is 14 residues. This CDR3 reads CASSILAGSYEQYF. The CDR3 DNA reads as TGTGCCAGCAGCATACTAGCGGGGTCCTACGAGCAGTACTTC. Filled out from reference TRBV7-2 and TRBJ2-7, the complete variable domain reads GAGVSQSPSNKVTEKGKDVELRCDPISGHTALYWYRQSLGQGLEFLIYFQGNSAPDKSGLPSDRFSAERTGGSVSTLTIQRTQQEDSAVYLCASSILAGSYEQYFGPGTRLTVT.

The table lists this clonotype with many counts. The chain uses TRBV29-1 and TRBJ2-5; 7 bases line up with TRBD2. The CDR3 length is 12 residues. V trimming: 6 bases; J trimming: 3 bases; junction bases outside the gene matches: 4. Germline loops: CDR1 SQVTM, CDR2 ANQGSEA. CDR3 nucleotides: TGCAGCGTGAGGACTAGTGAAGAGACCCAGTACTTC. It encodes CSVRTSEETQYF.

This clonotype has at least ten counts. The J gene is TRBJ1-1, the V gene TRBV30; 9 bases are a match to TRBD1. Germline V CDR1 and CDR2: GTSNPN, SVGIG (reference sequence). This CDR3 is built from 12 residues. For the CDR3, the DNA is TGTGCGGGGGGACAGGGTCGCGCTGAAGCTTTCTTT. Protein product: CAGGQGRAEAFF.

The chain recombines TRBV6-1 with TRBJ2-7; D gene ambiguous. CDR3 length: 12 residues. Germline V CDR1 and CDR2: MNHNS, SASEGT. The ends were cut back, 8 bases at V and 3 bases at J, with 11 bases in the middle. The CDR3 region has the DNA TGTGCCAGCCGTGGGGTGAACTACGAGCAGTACTTC. Its protein product is CASRGVNYEQYF.

This clonotype was detected many times. The chain carries TRBV20-1 and TRBJ2-6; D may be TRBD1 or TRBD2 (6 bases each). This CDR3 comprises 13 residues. V lost 7 bases and J 4 bases, leaving 11 bases between the germline ends. Germline lookup yields CDR1 DFQATT and CDR2 SNEGSKA (reference sequence). The CDR3 DNA reads TGCAGTGGGACAGCGGGCGGGGCCAACGTCCTGACTTTC. This codes for CSGTAGGANVLTF.

The rearrangement joins TRBV5-1 to TRBJ2-1; unclear D gene. CDR1 is SGHRS, CDR2 YFSETQ, per germline. The germline V and J ends were trimmed by 0 bases and 5 bases, with 3 bases remaining between them. CDR3 length: 12 amino acids. Written as DNA, the CDR3 is TGCGCCAGCAGCTTGGTTAACAATGAGCAGTTCTTC. Residues: CASSLVNNEQFF.

This clonotype was observed many times. This sequence joins TRBV6-2 or TRBV6-3 and TRBJ2-7; TRBD2 aligns across 11 bases. Germline V gene data show CDR1 as MNHEY and CDR2 as SVGEGT. The CDR3 covers 15 residues. CDR3 loop: CAHSLPGLAAYEQYF. CDR3 sequence (DNA): TGTGCACACAGCCTCCCGGGACTAGCGGCCTACGAGCAGTACTTC.

This clonotype was picked up many times. The genes are TRBV15 and TRBJ2-2; TRBD1 might be the D (5 bases). Germline V gene sequence: CDR1 LNHNV, CDR2 YYDKDF (reference sequence). The length of the CDR3 is 16 residues. Trimming removed 5 bases from V and 0 bases from J, with 13 bases in between. For the CDR3, the DNA is TGTGCCACCAGCCAACAAAAGGGGTCGAACACCGGGGAGCTGTTTTTT. Protein: CATSQQKGSNTGELFF.

This clonotype was observed many times. DNA for the CDR3: TGTGCCAGCAGTCGTTCGGACGAAAGGGAGCAGTACTTC. Amino acids: CASSRSDEREQYF. V is TRBV6-2 or TRBV6-3 and J is TRBJ2-7; D not certain. Germline CDR1 is MNHEY and CDR2 is SVGEGT. There are 13 residues in the CDR3. V was shortened by 5 bases and J by 7 bases, with 15 bases between the two germline ends.

This clonotype occurred many times. The rearrangement uses TRBV7-3 and TRBJ2-7; weak D call: TRBD2 (5 bases). The germline V gene has CDR1 SGHTA and CDR2 FQGTGA. V lost 9 bases to trimming and J lost 0 bases, with 18 bases between them. This CDR3 is 15 amino acids long. The CDR3 bases are TGTGCCAGTCGTTCACCTTCTACTAGCTCCTACGAGCAGTACTTC. The encoded protein is CASRSPSTSSYEQYF.

This clonotype has at least ten counts. V gene TRBV29-1 combines with J gene TRBJ2-5; the D is unclear. Deletions cut 1 base from V and 2 bases from J, with 11 bases between. The germline V gene has CDR1 SQVTM and CDR2 ANQGSEA. The length of the CDR3 is 14 residues. Here the CDR3 reads CSVEAELYQETQYF. DNA of the CDR3: TGCAGCGTTGAAGCGGAACTATATCAAGAGACCCAGTACTTC.

This clonotype was seen repeatedly, ten times or more. The rearrangement joins TRBV28 to TRBJ2-7, with TRBD2 matching over 7 bases. V lost 6 bases, J lost 5 bases, and 10 bases stayed unmatched. Germline CDR1 MDHEN, CDR2 SYDVKM. This CDR3 is built from 14 residues. The CDR3 region is CASRTGGGVDEQYF. The CDR3 DNA follows: TGTGCCAGCAGGACCGGCGGGGGAGTCGACGAGCAGTACTTC.

This clonotype has only a few counts. This rearrangement joins TRBV7-2 to TRBJ2-3; no definite D call. Looked up from germline, CDR1 is SGHTA and CDR2 is FQGNSA. The CDR3 contains 14 residues. V lost 4 bases and J 5 bases, leaving 13 bases between the germline ends. CDR3 sequence (DNA): TGTGCCAGCAGCTATTTTACCCTAGGAGATACGCAGTATTTT. It codes for CASSYFTLGDTQYF.

This clonotype occurred a few times. The chain employs TRBV4-1 and TRBJ2-5; the D gene is possibly TRBD2 (5 bases). Germline assignment: CDR1 MGHRA and CDR2 YSYEKL. V was trimmed by 0 bases and J by 4 bases, leaving 24 bases between them. This CDR3 is 19 amino acids long. The CDR3 is CASSQDPPSGGGWRETQYF. The DNA of the CDR3 is TGCGCCAGCAGCCAAGATCCGCCGTCAGGAGGCGGGTGGAGAGAGACCCAGTACTTC.

This clonotype has a handful of counts. The chain carries TRBV25-1 and TRBJ2-4; D is undetermined. The CDR3 loop spans 14 amino acids. The germline V and J ends were trimmed by 5 bases and 0 bases, with 8 bases remaining between them. CDR1 is MGHDK, CDR2 SYGVNS, per germline. CDR3 amino acids: CASSNALAKNIQYF. Here the CDR3 DNA reads TGTGCCAGCAGTAACGCTCTAGCCAAAAACATTCAGTACTTC. Drawing the rest from reference TRBV25-1 and TRBJ2-4, the complete variable domain is EADIYQTPRYLVIGTGKKITLECSQTMGHDKMYWYQQDPGMELHLIHYSYGVNSTEKGDLSSESTVSRIRTEHFPLTLESARPSHTSQYLCASSNALAKNIQYFGAGTRLSVL.

The chain carries TRBV5-1 and TRBJ2-2; 10 bases are shared with TRBD2. There are 17 residues in the CDR3. Germline CDR1 reads SGHRS; CDR2 reads YFSETQ. V shed 4 bases and J 0 bases; nucleotides not matched to a gene: 6. The CDR3 DNA is TGCGCCAGCAGCCTAAGAGGACTAGCGGCGAACACCGGGGAGCTGTTTTTT. Protein: CASSLRGLAANTGELFF.

The rearrangement joins TRBV29-1 to TRBJ1-1, with 12 bases fitting TRBD1. After removal of 5 bases from V and 4 bases from J, the junction contained 11 bases not matched to a gene. The CDR3 has 16 residues. Germline values: CDR1 SQVTM, CDR2 ANQGSEA. CDR3 coding DNA: TGCAGCGTTTCCGACGCCGGGACAGGGGGCGTCACTGAAGCTTTCTTT. This gives the protein CSVSDAGTGGVTEAFF.

With regard to this clonotype: Germline and junction disagree at one end, which may indicate a read error. V and J are TRBV4-1 and TRBJ2-2, with D perhaps matching TRBD2 (5 bases). CDR1 MGHRA and CDR2 YSYEKL come from the germline V gene. The CDR3 consists of 14 residues. CDR3 sequence reads: CASSQVENTGELLF. The CDR3 nucleotides are TGCGCCAGCAGCCAAGTCGAGAACACCGGGGAGCTGCTTTTT.

This clonotype was seen ten or more times. The chain combines TRBV28 with TRBJ2-7, with a tentative D call TRBD1 (6 bases). V was pared by 1 base and J by 2 bases, with 9 bases between. The CDR3 length is 14 residues. The germline V gene has CDR1 MDHEN and CDR2 SYDVKM. CDR3 nucleotides: TGTGCCAGCAGTTTATCGGACAGTACCTACGAGCAGTACTTC. It yields the protein CASSLSDSTYEQYF.

This clonotype was found many times. Here the CDR3 reads CASSFARTEAFF. Here the CDR3 DNA reads TGTGCCAGCAGCTTCGCAAGAACTGAAGCTTTCTTT. This chain connects TRBV5-6 to TRBJ1-1; no clear D. CDR3 length equals 12 residues. V lost 2 bases and J 5 bases, leaving 7 bases between the germline ends. Germline CDR1 and CDR2: SGHDT and YYEEEE.

This clonotype occurred many times. The chain joins TRBV28 to TRBJ1-1; D gene uncertain. Germline CDR1 is MDHEN and CDR2 is SYDVKM. Trimming pared 5 bases from V and 2 bases from J, leaving 15 bases between. The CDR3 has 15 residues. In DNA, the CDR3 is TGTGCCAGCAGTCCTAAAGGGCAGGCTAACACTGAAGCTTTCTTT. Its protein is CASSPKGQANTEAFF.

This clonotype was picked up many times. The rearrangement joins TRBV28 to TRBJ1-2, with D possibly being TRBD1 (6 bases). Germline CDR1 reads MDHEN; CDR2 reads SYDVKM. V lost 5 bases, J lost 8 bases, and 18 bases lay in between. The CDR3 totals 14 residues. The CDR3 nucleotides are TGTGCCAGCAGTCAACAACAGGGTTTGTGGGGCTACACCTTC. Residues: CASSQQQGLWGYTF.

Of note for this clonotype: A read error may explain this, as a much larger clone is one base away. The CDR3 ends on some other residue instead of the conserved phenylalanine or tryptophan, so this is likely a read error. This chain links TRBV6-5 with TRBJ1-2; D is perhaps TRBD1 (5 bases). The germline V and J ends were trimmed by 2 bases and 4 bases, with 11 bases remaining between them. This CDR3 region has 14 residues. CDR1 and CDR2 from the germline V gene are MNHEY and SVGAGI. The CDR3 loop reads CASSYEGDSYGYTL. CDR3 bases: TGTGCCAGCAGTTACGAAGGGGATAGCTATGGCTACACCCTC.

The sample holds many counts of this clonotype. V is TRBV7-2 and J is TRBJ2-1; the D gene is possibly TRBD1 (5 bases). Germline assignment: CDR1 SGHTA and CDR2 FQGNSA. V lost 3 bases and J 5 bases, leaving 8 bases between the germline ends. The CDR3 contains 13 residues. For the CDR3, the DNA is TGTGCCAGCAGCTTTTCCAGGGACAATGAGCAGTTCTTC. It specifies CASSFSRDNEQFF.

This clonotype was observed a handful of times. This rearrangement joins TRBV3-1 to TRBJ2-2, with 12 bases aligning to TRBD2. From germline, CDR1 is LGHDT and CDR2 YNNKEL (reference sequence). The CDR3 sequence is 14 residues long. The V gene end was trimmed by 5 bases and the J gene end by 9 bases; junction bases not matched to a gene: 4. Here the CDR3 reads CASSRGLAGRELFF. The CDR3 DNA is TGTGCCAGCAGCAGAGGACTAGCGGGAAGGGAGCTGTTTTTT.

This clonotype appeared many times. This chain joins TRBV2 and TRBJ2-5, with D perhaps given as TRBD1 or TRBD2 (6 bases each). This CDR3 has 12 amino acids. Germline values: CDR1 SNHLY, CDR2 FYNNEI. V was cut by 4 bases and J by 6 bases, with 9 bases left in between. CDR3 coding DNA: TGTGCCAGCAGTGTAGGGGGGCAGACCCAGTACTTC. Residues: CASSVGGQTQYF.